This T cell receptor beta chain came from a study of cytomegalovirus exposure and HLA in healthy donors (dated by TCRdb to about 2017). At the level of the whole study: An earlier analysis of approximately 550 of the donors reported approximately 270 Gb of sequence data and 117 million unique TCR beta sequences from about 200 million T cells. The study aimed to test whether cataloging public T cell receptors could reveal signatures of past pathogen exposure. To predict cytomegalovirus infection status, the study combined high-throughput TCR immunosequencing, statistical association of individual TCRs with disease status, and machine learning. Besides the first cohort of around 670 subjects, a separate validation cohort made up of 120 different subjects was used. In the later analysis, no new phenotypic data were used to find candidate immune exposures; instead, reliance was placed on TCR beta sequences and their occurrence across donors. In a later analysis, previously published TCR beta repertoires from 550 to 750 donors were re-analyzed and high-resolution HLA genotyping was added so that TCR occurrence patterns could be studied. An earlier analysis of roughly 600 of the donors used high-throughput TCR beta sequencing to judge whether each TCR beta V gene segment behaved as functional or pseudogenic. HLA typing included class I and class II loci at four-digit resolution. Five DR-DQ haplotypes were treated as single units for association and clustering because of strong linkage in the cohort. The number of typed donors differed by locus: about 629-630 for A, B, C, DRB1 and DQB1; 500 to 550 for DQA1; approximately 600 for DPA1; and about 450 for DPB1. Every repertoire in the discovery cohort had been generated on one and the same sequencing platform. The study used immunosequencing to profile the T cell repertoires of about 670 subjects and linked those repertoires to cytomegalovirus serostatus. An early release that covered about 600 HLA-typed donors contained approximately 300 gigabases of sequencing data and some 87 million unique TCR sequences. Of the approximately 400 genotyped donors, 81% were placed in the genetic ancestry cluster associated with self-reported Caucasian donors. In a later genetic analysis, genome-wide SNP genotypes for about 65% of the 666 donors were used, and that subset was treated as a discovery cohort. Among roughly 400 genotyped donors of the cohort, an average of around 240,000 unique TCR beta nucleotide sequences were sequenced per donor, roughly a sixth of them non-productive. Donor age, sex, ethnicity and CMV serostatus were compiled together with the repertoire data. On the study overall, not on this receptor specifically: Because counts were too low, some 17 rarely observed V segments, including chromosome 9 orphons, were excluded from the earlier analysis of 587 of the donors. Because the 87-base-pair reads could not distinguish some IMGT-functional V segments, including TRBV6-2 and TRBV6-3, those segments were excluded. Immune exposure information for the cohort was limited to CMV serostatus. Because HLA typing was missing for some donors at each locus, association tests included only the typed subset. Only TCR beta chains were sequenced in this cohort, and the absence of alpha or paired-chain data limited detectable features. A few of the identified cytomegalovirus-associated TCR beta chains were confirmed in vitro to be specific for cytomegalovirus antigens. In an earlier analysis of about 550 of the donors, most TCR beta V segments were observed in productive rearrangements about 87% or about 30% of the time, broadly matching IMGT annotations. A group of highly shared sequence variants was considered likely to be a technical artifact of the sequencing pipeline. Cytomegalovirus status was reported to be diagnosed by the classifier with high specificity and sensitivity in both the original and validation cohorts. Compared with equally common non-associated chains, HLA-associated TCR beta chains in a later analysis were more clonally expanded and had lower generation probabilities. Assigning TCR associations to individual alleles was difficult when HLA alleles, especially DR and DQ, strongly co-occurred. Sequencing depth was assumed to be roughly uniform across donors in the presence/absence analyses, though that assumption may not hold. Linkage disequilibrium might explain the correlated functional status among segregating V segments, but an unknown experimental factor could not be ruled out. In a later analysis, most CMV-associated TCR beta chains were found to appear HLA-restricted, with HLA associations seemingly driven largely by CMV exposure. In the study, approximately 160 TCR beta chains were listed as associated with cytomegalovirus. A further reported finding was that TCR beta sequences accurately predicted the HLA-A and HLA-B alleles for most subjects in the first cohort. According to the authors, the approach could potentially be generalized to other disease states and immunological phenotypes. According to a later analysis, TCR association rates differed among HLA loci, with DRB1 alleles showing the most associated TCRs and HLA-C alleles showing the fewest. In a later genetic analysis, fewer N-insertions in productive TCRs were reported among donors in an Asian-associated ancestry cluster than the roughly 710-donor mean. According to a later analysis, parvovirus B19, influenza, CMV and Epstein-Barr virus appeared linked to several top co-occurrence clusters. An association between a missense DCLRE1C variant and V-gene and J-gene trimming of TCR beta chains was found in a later genetic analysis and replicated in an independent cohort. Across donors, most TCR sequences were observed very rarely, whereas some public TCRs were present in many individuals. A later analysis associated 17,000 or so TCR beta sequences with specific HLA alleles at a false discovery rate of 0.05.

To note about this clone: What this receptor recognizes is not known. Base-call qualities are not available, and no considerably larger clone is one nucleotide away.

Libraries were built with the immunoSEQ multiplex PCR assay. The multiplex PCR relied on a mix of 60 forward primers for TCR Vbeta segments and 13 reverse primers for TCR Jbeta segments. Amplification of the CDR3 region of rearranged TCR beta genes was performed with a multiplex PCR assay on genomic DNA. The amplified TCR beta libraries were sequenced on the Illumina HiSeq System as 87-base-pair reads. The original pipeline was this. A later analysis tallied around 82 million unique TCR beta chains across the 666 repertoires, and about 10 million of those chains were shared by two or more donors. Raw reads were error-corrected and collapsed into unique sequences by a nearest-neighbor algorithm in which closely related sequences were merged to remove PCR and sequencing errors. CDR3 sequences were aligned to IMGT reference sequences to assign V, D and J gene segments. For a sequence to be retained, at least a six-nucleotide match to both a V gene segment and a J gene segment was required. A rearrangement was called productive if the CDR3 had no stop codons and remained in frame with V and J, and every other rearrangement was called non-productive. CDR3 was defined according to IMGT convention as the region running from the second conserved V-encoded cysteine to the conserved J-encoded phenylalanine. In an earlier analysis of around 540 of the donors, sequences lacking an unambiguous match to a single V gene segment were excluded. In an earlier analysis of approximately 550 of the donors, V segments were called functional above 56.7% productive rearrangements and were called segregating when the between-donor standard deviation exceeded 5%. A statistical classification framework was developed to diagnose cytomegalovirus status using the catalog of TCR beta chain sequences. A later analysis assigned V and J genes by comparing TCR nucleotide sequences with IMGT/GENE-DB human TR gene sequences. A later analysis assigned CDR3 sequences and most-parsimonious VDJ recombination scenarios with the TCRdist pipeline. A later analysis defined each TCR beta chain by its CDR3 amino acid sequence plus V-gene family, and excluded reads lacking a unique V-gene family. To address suspected cross-contamination and a sequencing artifact, a later analysis removed over 500 highly shared, low-generation-probability nucleotide sequences. In a later analysis, a clonal expansion index for each public chain was calculated from normalized within-repertoire ranks of inferred template counts. Generation probabilities in a later analysis came from a VDJ recombination model fitted to out-of-frame rearrangements, and those results were checked against IGoR. In a later analysis, hypergeometric tests were used to score TCR-TCR, TCR-HLA and TCR-CMV co-occurrence, with a repertoire-size bias correction applied to TCR pairs. To estimate false discovery rates, a later analysis permuted the HLA or CMV assignments 20 times. A later analysis grouped co-occurring TCRs with DBSCAN, adding TCRdist sequence similarity when clustering within HLA-allele-positive subsets. Repertoires with fewer than 30,000 or more than 120,000 public chains were left out of co-occurrence clustering, as were about 5 repertoires with anomalous nucleotide sharing. The table comes from immuneACCESS by way of TCRdb, which keeps in-frame sequences with V and J called. Part of the clones is missing from these tables; in studies checked, under half for an unresolved V gene and the rest for unknown reasons. The V and J calls and clone size come from that table; D and trimming were worked out from the DNA. Here the sample has some 140,000 clones; 75% to 85% occur a single time. The ten largest clonotypes hold about 5.6% of the sample.

The CDR3 runs 16 residues from the cysteine to the phenylalanine. Of the read, only the CDR3 DNA is kept; its 48 bases are in frame from base 1. In the germline V gene, CDR1 corresponds to SNHLY and CDR2 to FYNNEI. V ends up 5 bases short and J 7 bases short, with an unmatched junction base count of 17. The cohort consisted of approximately 690 healthy bone marrow donors. All cohort members were sampled while nominally healthy, although unrecorded immune exposures were likely present. The donor was CMV seropositive and was included in the group of 290 or so seropositive cohort members. Each donor provided a peripheral blood sample, and peripheral blood mononuclear cells were used for TCR beta sequencing. Genomic DNA was extracted from the blood cell samples with the Qiagen DNeasy Blood Extraction Kit.

In this chain, TRBV2 is recombined with TRBJ2-7; 7 bases in the middle match TRBD1. Source material: PBMCs. The sequence came from a woman between 40 and 50 years old in good health and CMV-seropositive. The DNA sequence is as follows: TGTGCCAGCAGTTTTGACCTTAACCAGGGGGTCTGGGAGCAGTACTTC. Its protein reads: CASSFDLNQGVWEQYF.